Listed below are T cell receptor beta chains from one sample, sequenced in a study of spatial heterogeneity in lung cancer. In TCRdb, the 5' RACE reads were re-called with MiXCR into one record per CDR3 protein. Of approximately 41,000 distinct CDR3 sequences listed, roughly a tenth were seen once; the top ten hold approximately 17%. Specimen: PBMCs, collected at follow-up. The receptors were gathered from a female donor with early-stage non-small cell lung cancer. The CDR3 runs from the conserved cysteine through the conserved F or W. A D gene is named only where the DNA matches it firmly. The size of a clone is reported for some rows only, either as once, few or many, or as a class for expanded clones.

V gene	D gene	J gene	clone size	CDR3 DNA	CDR3 protein
TRBV4-1	TRBD1	TRBJ2-7	many	TGCGCCAGCAGCCATTCCCGGGACAGGGGTAGAGAGCAGTACTTC	CASSHSRDRGREQYF
TRBV6-2/TRBV6-3	-	TRBJ2-3	-	TGTGCCAGCAGTTACCGCGGGCGGGGATACACAGATACGCAGTATTTT	CASSYRGRGYTDTQYF
TRBV29-1	TRBD1	TRBJ1-1	many	TGCAGCGCTCAGACAGGGAGGAACACTGAAGCTTTCTTT	CSAQTGRNTEAFF
TRBV9	-	TRBJ2-5	many	TGTGCCAGCAGCGTAGGGGTCACCCGGCAAGAGACCCAGTACTTC	CASSVGVTRQETQYF
TRBV5-6	-	TRBJ1-1	many	TGTGCCAGCAGCTTGGTAGACAGGTTAAACACTGAAGCTTTCTTT	CASSLVDRLNTEAFF
TRBV6-2/TRBV6-3	-	TRBJ1-5	-	TGTGCCAGCAGCCCACTAAAACTTATTTATCAGCCCCAGCATTTT	CASSPLKLIYQPQHF
TRBV28	-	TRBJ2-3	few	TGTGCCAGCAGTTTTCGACAGAGCACAGATACGCAGTATTTT	CASSFRQSTDTQYF
TRBV19	TRBD1	TRBJ1-5	few	TGTGCCAGTAGATGGGGGGACAGGGCGATCTATCAGCCCCAGCATTTT	CASRWGDRAIYQPQHF
TRBV20-1	-	TRBJ2-7	few	TGCAGTGCAGGCCCCTACGAGCAGTACTTC	CSAGPYEQYF
TRBV21-1	-	TRBJ2-3	many	TGTGCCAGCGTAAAGAAGCGGGGAAGCACAGATACGCAGTATTTT	CASVKKRGSTDTQYF
TRBV11-2	-	TRBJ1-1	few	TGTGCCAGCAGCTCTCTTAGGATCACTGAAGCTTTCTTT	CASSSLRITEAFF
TRBV7-2	-	TRBJ2-7	many	TGTGCCAGCAGCGTCCGGGACGGGAGCTACGAGCAGTACTTC	CASSVRDGSYEQYF
TRBV5-4	-	TRBJ2-3	many	TGTGCCAGCAGCTTGCCCAGCAACACAGATACGCAGTATTTT	CASSLPSNTDTQYF
TRBV7-2	TRBD2	TRBJ2-5	-	TGTGCCAGCAGCTTAGGCGGGGGGGCAGCAGGGACCCAGTACTTC	CASSLGGGAAGTQYF
TRBV9	-	TRBJ2-1	many	TGTGCCAGCAGCGTAGCCGGGATATCCTCCTACAATGAGCAGTTCTTC	CASSVAGISSYNEQFF
TRBV9	TRBD2	TRBJ2-3	few	TGTGCCAGCAGCGTAGCCCGACCTAGCGGGGGTTACCACGCGGGCACGCAGTATTTT	CASSVARPSGGYHAGTQYF
TRBV5-4	-	TRBJ2-7	few	TGTGCCAGCAGCGTACCGCGGGGAAAGAACCACGAGCAGTACTTC	CASSVPRGKNHEQYF
TRBV29-1	-	TRBJ1-1	few	TGCAGCGTTGTTCAAGGGAACACTGAAGCTTTCTTT	CSVVQGNTEAFF
TRBV28	-	TRBJ1-2	once	TGTGCCAGCAGATTTCCTGGCTACTATGGCTACACCTTC	CASRFPGYYGYTF
TRBV4-1	-	TRBJ1-5	-	TGCGCCAGCAGCCAAGGACAAACAGCCAATCAGCCCCAGCATTTT	CASSQGQTANQPQHF
TRBV23-1	TRBD2	TRBJ2-7	-	TGCGCCAGCGGGCCGGGGGGAGAGCAGTACTTC	CASGPGGEQYF
TRBV19	TRBD1	TRBJ2-1	few	TGTGCCAGTAGTATGGGACAGGGAACCAATGAGCAGTTCTTC	CASSMGQGTNEQFF
TRBV20-1	-	TRBJ2-7	-	TGCAGTGCCCTGGGCCCCCCTGGGGGAGCAAGGTACGAGCAGTACTTC	CSALGPPGGARYEQYF
TRBV28	-	TRBJ1-4	-	TGTGCCAGCAAGCTTGGCCCTAATGAAAAACTGTTTTTT	CASKLGPNEKLFF
TRBV14	-	TRBJ1-2	many	TGTGCCAGCAGCCACGGGGGACTGAAATCGCAAGGCTACACCTTC	CASSHGGLKSQGYTF
TRBV29-1	-	TRBJ2-3	few	TGCAGCGTTCTCGTCGAAGAGTGGGTTACAGATACGCAGTATTTT	CSVLVEEWVTDTQYF
TRBV19	TRBD1	TRBJ2-7	many	TGTGCCAGTAGTAACAACAGGGGTGGCGAGCAGTACTTC	CASSNNRGGEQYF
TRBV7-2	TRBD1	TRBJ1-1	many	TGTGCCAGCAGCTTAAAGGCAGGGGGCCACACTGAAGCTTTCTTT	CASSLKAGGHTEAFF
TRBV7-2	TRBD1	TRBJ2-2	-	TGTGCCAGCAGCTTAGGGGCAGGGGGCACCGGGGAGCTGTTTTTT	CASSLGAGGTGELFF
TRBV12-5	-	TRBJ2-2	-	TGTGCTAGTGGTTTGGTACATAGTGGGGCCGGGGAGCTGTTTTTT	CASGLVHSGAGELFF
TRBV2	-	TRBJ1-2	many	TGTGCCAGCAGTGAAAGCGGTCTCTCCTATGGCTACACCTTC	CASSESGLSYGYTF
TRBV29-1	-	TRBJ2-5	-	TGCAGCGTAGTGGACAGCCGCCAAGAGACCCAGTACTTC	CSVVDSRQETQYF
TRBV10-3	TRBD1	TRBJ2-7	few	TGTGCCATCACCCCTCGGACAGGGCCGGGCGAGCAGTACTTC	CAITPRTGPGEQYF
TRBV28	-	TRBJ1-6	-	TGTGCCAGTATAGATTCGGACACTTTTAATTCACCCCTCCACTTT	CASIDSDTFNSPLHF
TRBV12-5	-	TRBJ1-5	-	TGTGCTAGTGGTCCAGTTTATAGCAATCAGCCCCAGCATTTT	CASGPVYSNQPQHF
TRBV20-1	TRBD1	TRBJ1-4	many	TGCAGTGCTGATCGCGGGACAGGGAATGAAAAACTGTTTTTT	CSADRGTGNEKLFF
TRBV2	TRBD1	TRBJ2-7	-	TGTGCCAGCCAGAGGACAGGGAACTACGAGCAGTACTTC	CASQRTGNYEQYF
TRBV20-1	TRBD1	TRBJ2-7	many	TGCAGTGCTAAAGACAGGGTTTCCTACGAGCAGTACTTC	CSAKDRVSYEQYF
TRBV7-2	-	TRBJ1-3	many	TGTGCCAGCGGCGGCCGTGGAAACACCATATATTTT	CASGGRGNTIYF
TRBV12-3/TRBV12-4	-	TRBJ1-5	many	TGTGCCAGCAGGTTACAGGGAGGCCAGAATCAGCCCCAGCATTTT	CASRLQGGQNQPQHF
TRBV28	-	TRBJ2-6	many	TGTGCCAGCAGTTTACACCTTTCACGGACTGGGGCCAACGTCCTGACTTTC	CASSLHLSRTGANVLTF
TRBV3-1	-	TRBJ2-5	few	TGTGCCAGCAGCCTCGGGGGGCCAGAGACCCAGTACTTC	CASSLGGPETQYF
TRBV20-1	-	TRBJ2-7	-	TGCAGTGGTATATCCCGGGATTCGACCTACGAGCAGTACTTC	CSGISRDSTYEQYF
TRBV3-1	TRBD2	TRBJ2-7	-	TGTGCCAGAAGCAGTAGCGGGGGGACCTACGAGCAGTACTTC	CARSSSGGTYEQYF
TRBV11-2	-	TRBJ2-5	many	TGTGCCAGCACCAGTGGGGTACAAGAGACCCAGTACTTC	CASTSGVQETQYF
TRBV12-3/TRBV12-4	TRBD2	TRBJ2-5	many	TGTGCCAGCAGCCCTAGGACTAGTCGAGAGACCCAGTACTTC	CASSPRTSRETQYF
TRBV7-9	-	TRBJ2-3	few	TGTGCCAGCAGCCAACGCCGAGTCGCGGGAGATACGCAGTATTTT	CASSQRRVAGDTQYF
TRBV20-1	-	TRBJ1-4	many	TGCAGTGCGCTGGAACAGGGAGGTGAAAAACTGTTTTTT	CSALEQGGEKLFF
TRBV7-6	TRBD2	TRBJ2-1	few	TGTGCCAGCAGCTTAGAAGCTAGCGGGGCTCGGGATGAGCAGTTCTTC	CASSLEASGARDEQFF
TRBV7-2	-	TRBJ2-5	many	TGTGCCAGCAGCCGAGCGGCCTCGACTAGTAGGAAGGAGACCCAGTACTTC	CASSRAASTSRKETQYF
TRBV7-2	-	TRBJ2-5	-	TGTGCCAGCAGCCCCTCACAAAGGGAGACCCAGTACTTC	CASSPSQRETQYF
TRBV5-1	TRBD2	TRBJ2-1	few	TGCGCCAGCAGCTTGGAAGCGGGGGGCTCCTACAATGAGCAGTTCTTC	CASSLEAGGSYNEQFF
TRBV3-1	-	TRBJ1-6	many	TGTGCCAGCAGCCAAGTCCTCGGGCCGAGCTCACCCCTCCACTTT	CASSQVLGPSSPLHF
TRBV20-1	TRBD2	TRBJ2-1	many	TGCAGTGCTGAACAACTAGCGGGGGTCAATGAGCAGTTCTTC	CSAEQLAGVNEQFF
TRBV6-2/TRBV6-3	-	TRBJ2-7	many	TGTGCCAGCAGTTACAGGGTTTCCTACGAGCAGTACTTC	CASSYRVSYEQYF
TRBV20-1	TRBD1	TRBJ1-2	few	TGCAGTGCTAGTTATCAGGGGGCTTACTATGGCTACACCTTC	CSASYQGAYYGYTF
TRBV9	-	TRBJ2-2	many	TGTGCCAGCAGCGCCCATCGGCGGGCGAACACCGGGGAGCTGTTTTTT	CASSAHRRANTGELFF
TRBV6-2/TRBV6-3	TRBD2	TRBJ2-1	few	TGTGCCAGCAGTTACTCTAGCGGGGGGTACAATGAGCAGTTCTTC	CASSYSSGGYNEQFF